This TCR beta chain emerged from a study of identical twins. All donors were healthy, and all were Caucasian. This clonotype was observed a few times. What it recognizes is unknown. V was shortened by 4 bases and J by 2 bases, with 13 bases between the two germline ends. Per germline, CDR1 MNHNS and CDR2 SASEGT. The CDR3 contains 15 residues. TCRdb itself ran the 5' RACE reads through MiXCR, one entry per CDR3 protein. The repertoire holds about 470,000 distinct CDR3 sequences, with 20% to 30% as singletons. Study conclusions and caveats: The models systematically underestimated how much out-of-frame TCR alpha was shared in monozygotic twins. Out-of-frame alpha sequences common to twins exhibited an excess of low generation probability. Fewer insertions characterized abundant cord blood beta clonotypes, whereas memory repertoires showed none.

This sample also appeared in a second study, on T cells expressing NK-cell markers.

Sequencing used CD4+ T cells sorted from blood. The sequence came from a young woman in good health. The chain couples TRBV6-1 to TRBJ2-3, with D possibly matching TRBD1 (6 bases). CDR3 DNA: TGTGCCAGCAGTGTCACAGGGCCCAACACAGATACGCAGTATTTT. Encoded protein: CASSVTGPNTDTQYF.